Below are 26 T cell receptor beta chains sequenced from a single sample in a study of beta chain features in type 1 diabetes. The whole isolated RNA underwent reverse transcription, so sequencing captured expressed TCRB transcripts. Libraries were prepared by immunoSEQ multiplex PCR; TCRdb keeps only in-frame clonotypes and omits some of them. The sample has 250,000 to 300,000 clones; about 8.5% are singletons. Sequencing was performed on central memory CD4+ T cells from blood. The receptors derive from a woman younger than 30 in good health.

This clone was found a few times. V and J are TRBV7-3 and TRBJ2-1; 7 bases are shared with TRBD2. The CDR3 runs to 14 residues. The ends lost 4 bases at V and 9 bases at J; junction bases unmatched: 9. Germline loops: CDR1 SGHTA, CDR2 FQGTGA. The CDR3 bases are TGTGCCAGCAGCTCGCCGGCCCAGCGGGGTGAGCAGTTCTTC. Amino acid sequence: CASSSPAQRGEQFF.

This clone was detected only a few times. The chain links TRBV7-9 to TRBJ1-5; 9 nucleotides agree with TRBD1. CDR3 size: 15 residues. From germline, CDR1 is SEHNR and CDR2 FQNEAQ (reference sequence). V was pared by 5 bases and J by 6 bases, with 8 bases of the junction left unmatched. The CDR3 bases are TGTGCCAGCAGCCCTGGGACAGGGCGAACTCAGCCCCAGCATTTT. It is translated as CASSPGTGRTQPQHF.

The rearrangement links TRBV4-1 to TRBJ2-3; no firm D call. Germline V gene sequence: CDR1 MGHRA, CDR2 YSYEKL. CDR3 length: 14 amino acids. V dropped 0 bases and J dropped 2 bases, with 6 bases sitting between them. The CDR3 nucleotides are TGCGCCAGCAGCCAAGAAAGGAACACAGATACGCAGTATTTT. It codes for CASSQERNTDTQYF.

CDR3 bases: TGTGCCAGCAGTTCCTCCTCAGAGACCCAGTACTTC. Protein sequence: CASSSSSETQYF. The V call is TRBV7-2, the J call TRBJ2-5; no clear D. Looked up from germline, CDR1 is SGHTA and CDR2 is FQGNSA. The CDR3 sequence is 12 residues long. V lost 6 bases, J lost 4 bases, and 9 bases lay in between.

The chain uses TRBV25-1 and TRBJ2-5, with 7 bases aligning to TRBD1. V gave up 3 bases and J gave up 5 bases; unmatched junction bases: 15. The germline gives CDR1 MGHDK, CDR2 SYGVNS. The CDR3 consists of 17 residues. In nucleotides, the CDR3 is TGTGCCAGCAGTGATGATAAGGGGGCGGCTGTTAAGGAGACCCAGTACTTC. Translation gives CASSDDKGAAVKETQYF.

In this sample, this clone turned up a few times. The germline gene is not matched at one end of the junction; a read error may be the cause. The chain uses TRBV28 and TRBJ2-7, with D hard to call. Germline CDR1 and CDR2: MDHEN and SYDVKM. The CDR3 consists of 14 residues. CDR3 in amino acids: CASSTGGTSHEQYF. CDR3 DNA: TGTGCCAGCAGTACCGGCGGAACCTCCCACGAGCAGTACTTC.

Only a few counts were recorded for this clone. The gene calls are TRBV6-5 and TRBJ2-1; TRBD2 matches 8 bases. This CDR3 comprises 16 residues. Germline trimming cut 4 bases from V and 2 bases from J; bases unmatched to any gene: 7. Germline assignment: CDR1 MNHEY and CDR2 SVGAGI. CDR3 protein: CASSSSGLAAYNEQFF. In DNA form, the CDR3 reads TGTGCCAGCAGTTCCAGTGGACTAGCTGCCTACAATGAGCAGTTCTTC.

This chain uses TRBV7-2 with TRBJ2-3; tentative D call: TRBD2 (5 bases). Germline CDR1 and CDR2: SGHTA and FQGNSA. V was cut by 4 bases and J by 2 bases, with 10 bases left in between. The CDR3 sequence is 14 residues long. This CDR3 reads CASSSGLATDTQYF. For the CDR3, the DNA is TGTGCCAGCAGCTCAGGACTCGCCACAGATACGCAGTATTTT.

The chain joins TRBV7-2 to TRBJ2-2, with D perhaps being TRBD1 or TRBD2 (6 bases each). The V and J ends lost 6 bases and 1 base respectively, with 9 bases between them. CDR1 and CDR2 from the germline V gene are SGHTA and FQGNSA. The CDR3 has 14 residues. CDR3 DNA sequence: TGTGCCAGCAGAAGGGGGGTGAACACCGGGGAGCTGTTTTTT. Protein sequence: CASRRGVNTGELFF.

This clone came up a few times. V and J are TRBV15 and TRBJ1-5, with TRBD1 matching over 8 bases. Trimming at V came to 6 bases and at J to 0 bases, leaving 13 bases not matched to a gene. The CDR3 totals 18 residues. Germline CDR1 reads LNHNV; CDR2 reads YYDKDF (reference sequence). In DNA, the CDR3 is TGTGCCACCAGTACGGACAGGGAGCAGCTTAGTAGCAATCAGCCCCAGCATTTT. It specifies CATSTDREQLSSNQPQHF.

The chain carries TRBV9 and TRBJ2-1; 10 bases are a match to TRBD2. V was pared by 8 bases and J by 10 bases, with 12 bases of the junction left unmatched. Germline-derived CDR1 and CDR2 are SGDLS and YYNGEE. The CDR3 is 14 residues long. CDR3 amino acids: CASSTAGGPREQFF. Here the CDR3 DNA reads TGTGCCAGTTCGACAGCGGGAGGGCCGAGGGAGCAGTTCTTC.

This clone was counted only a few times. The rearrangement joins TRBV4-3 to TRBJ1-5; the D is unclear. Trimming removed 3 bases at V and 5 bases at J, with 8 bases between. The CDR3 totals 13 residues. CDR1 is LGHNA and CDR2 is YSLEER in the germline V gene. The chain's CDR3 is CASSQGRYQPQHF. The CDR3 DNA sequence: TGCGCCAGCAGCCAGGGGAGATATCAGCCCCAGCATTTT.

The rearrangement joins TRBV4-3 to TRBJ2-1; D unresolved. Germline CDR1 is LGHNA and CDR2 is YSLEER. CDR3 length equals 15 residues. V was shortened by 0 bases and J by 4 bases, with 10 bases between the two germline ends. This chain's CDR3 is CASSQDFHSYNEQFF. DNA of the CDR3: TGCGCCAGCAGCCAAGATTTCCACAGTTACAATGAGCAGTTCTTC.

This clone was seen a few times. This chain connects TRBV30 to TRBJ2-1; D might be TRBD2 (7 bases). Trimming removed 2 bases at V and 1 base at J, with 9 bases between. The CDR3 runs to 14 residues. Germline CDR1 is GTSNPN and CDR2 is SVGIG (reference sequence). CDR3 loop: CAWSRGGSYNEQFF. CDR3 DNA: TGTGCCTGGAGTAGGGGGGGTTCCTACAATGAGCAGTTCTTC.

This clone showed up just a few times. This chain uses TRBV2 with TRBJ2-1; a weak D match, TRBD2 (6 bases). The CDR3 length is 14 residues. V was shortened by 7 bases and J by 5 bases, with 15 bases between the two germline ends. CDR1 and CDR2 from the germline V gene are SNHLY and FYNNEI. Written as DNA, the CDR3 is TGTGCCAGCAAGGTGCAGCGGAGGGACAATGAGCAGTTCTTC. It is translated as CASKVQRRDNEQFF. The full variable domain, in which reference TRBV2 and TRBJ2-1 provide the parts outside the CDR3, is EPEVTQTPSHQVTQMGQEVILRCVPISNHLYFYWYRQILGQKVEFLVSFYNNEISEKSEIFDDQFSVERPDGSNFTLKIRSTKLEDSAMYFCASKVQRRDNEQFFGPGTRLTVL.

The J gene is TRBJ1-4, the V gene TRBV27, with 7 bases matching TRBD1. Trimming removed 3 bases from V and 10 bases from J; junction bases left unmatched: 8. In germline, CDR1 is MNHEY, CDR2 SMNVEV (reference sequence). The CDR3 contains 14 residues. DNA of the CDR3: TGTGCCAGCAGTTTGGGCAGGGGGACGGGAAAACTGTTTTTT. It specifies CASSLGRGTGKLFF. The full variable domain, in which reference TRBV27 and TRBJ1-4 provide the parts outside the CDR3, is EAQVTQNPRYLITVTGKKLTVTCSQNMNHEYMSWYRQDPGLGLRQIYYSMNVEVTDKGDVPEGYKVSRKEKRNFPLILESPSPNQTSLYFCASSLGRGTGKLFFGSGTQLSVL.

This clone was seen more than once but under ten times. V and J are TRBV5-4 and TRBJ2-5, with D hard to call. Trimming stripped 0 bases from V and 1 base from J, with 10 bases between. The CDR3 runs 15 residues. CDR1 and CDR2 from the germline V gene are SGHNT and YYREEE (reference sequence). As DNA, the CDR3 is TGTGCCAGCAGCTTGGCCCGTAAGGGCCAAGAGACCCAGTACTTC. As protein: CASSLARKGQETQYF.

This clone appeared many times. The genes are TRBV2 and TRBJ2-7; D possibly uses TRBD1 or TRBD2 (5 bases each). The CDR3 covers 12 residues. Trimming left V 4 bases short and J 5 bases short, with 9 bases between. Germline assignment: CDR1 SNHLY and CDR2 FYNNEI. CDR3 sequence (DNA): TGTGCCAGCAGTGTCCGGGACCACGAGCAGTACTTC. Protein product: CASSVRDHEQYF.

This CDR3 is CATSREGLVVPEQFF. For the CDR3, the DNA is TGTGCCACCAGCAGAGAAGGACTAGTGGTACCAGAGCAGTTCTTC. The chain carries TRBV15 and TRBJ2-1; 7 nucleotides agree with TRBD2. CDR1 is LNHNV and CDR2 is YYDKDF in the germline V gene (reference sequence). The V segment lost 0 bases and the J segment 10 bases; nucleotides outside the gene matches: 9. The CDR3 sequence is 15 residues long. The whole variable domain, remainder taken from reference TRBV15 and TRBJ2-1, is DAMVIQNPRYQVTQFGKPVTLSCSQTLNHNVMYWYQQKSSQAPKLLFHYYDKDFNNEADTPDNFQSRRPNTSFCFLDIRSPGLGDTAMYLCATSREGLVVPEQFFGPGTRLTVL.

This clone has only a few counts. The rearrangement links TRBV21-1 to TRBJ2-7; the table assigns TRBD1, which was not confirmed against the DNA. TRBV21-1 is given as a pseudogene. CDR3 size: 16 residues. CDR3 region: CASSTWTVTPSYEQYF. DNA for the CDR3: TGTGCCAGCAGCACCTGGACAGTAACCCCATCCTACGAGCAGTACTTC.

This clone was found a few times. The chain is built from TRBV29-1 and TRBJ2-1; D is ambiguous. Germline-derived CDR1 and CDR2 are SQVTM and ANQGSEA. Trimming left V 6 bases short and J 9 bases short, with 9 bases between. This CDR3 is built from 10 residues. The DNA of the CDR3 is TGCAGCGTCCAACTAATTGAGCAGTTCTTC. As protein: CSVQLIEQFF.

The V gene is TRBV4-1, the J gene TRBJ1-1; D unclear. Trimming left V 1 base short and J 0 bases short, with 9 bases between. CDR1 is MGHRA and CDR2 is YSYEKL in the germline V gene. The length of the CDR3 is 15 residues. CDR3 residues: CASSQAVGLNTEAFF. In DNA form, the CDR3 reads TGCGCCAGCAGCCAAGCCGTTGGCCTGAACACTGAAGCTTTCTTT.

This clone was seen only a few times. This chain uses TRBV7-2 with TRBJ2-1; TRBD1 aligns across 9 bases. The CDR3 runs 14 residues. V shed 5 bases, J shed 7 bases, and the junction held 6 bases outside the gene matches. Germline V gene data show CDR1 as SGHTA and CDR2 as FQGNSA. The CDR3 region has the DNA TGTGCCAGCAGCCCCAAGACAGGGGGTAATGAGCAGTTCTTC. The encoded protein is CASSPKTGGNEQFF.

This chain uses TRBV7-2 with TRBJ1-2, with 8 bases matching TRBD1. Looked up from germline, CDR1 is SGHTA and CDR2 is FQGNSA. J lost 6 bases, V lost 4 bases, and 10 bases had no gene match. This CDR3 contains 15 residues. The chain's CDR3 is CASSSQSQGADGYTF. The CDR3 region has the DNA TGTGCCAGCAGCTCCCAGTCCCAGGGGGCAGATGGCTACACCTTC.

In this sample, this clone turned up a few times. This sequence joins TRBV9 and TRBJ1-3, with TRBD1 as a possible D gene (5 bases). Trimming took 4 bases from V and 2 from J, leaving 13 bases between them. Per the germline V gene, CDR1 is SGDLS and CDR2 is YYNGEE. CDR3 length: 15 amino acids. CDR3 in amino acids: CASSPPQGTGNTIYF. The CDR3 bases are TGTGCCAGCAGCCCTCCTCAGGGTACTGGAAACACCATATATTTT. The full variable domain, in which reference TRBV9 and TRBJ1-3 provide the parts outside the CDR3, is DSGVTQTPKHLITATGQRVTLRCSPRSGDLSVYWYQQSLDQGLQFLIQYYNGEERAKGNILERFSAQQFPDLHSELNLSSLELGDSALYFCASSPPQGTGNTIYFGEGSWLTVV.

CDR3 sequence: CASSRDGASDTEAFF. The CDR3, as DNA: TGTGCCAGTAGTAGGGACGGGGCTAGCGACACTGAAGCTTTCTTT. The chain combines TRBV19 with TRBJ1-1; perhaps TRBD1 as D (5 bases). The CDR3 is made up of 15 amino acids. The ends were cut back, 4 bases at V and 3 bases at J, with 15 bases in the middle. Germline CDR1 and CDR2: LNHDA and SQIVND (reference sequence).